The rows below give T cell receptor beta chains drawn from one sample of a study of OX40 agonist ivuxolimab in advanced cancers. Data came from immunoSEQ multiplex PCR; TCRdb stores just in-frame clones and leaves some out. The repertoire holds over 95,000 clones, with approximately 95% as singletons. Sequenced material: CD4+ or CD8+ T cells sorted from blood, taken in a trial of the OX40 agonist ivuxolimab. The receptors stem from an adult with an advanced solid tumor such as melanoma, head and neck, liver or kidney cancer. CDR3s include the opening cysteine and the closing phenylalanine or tryptophan. D genes are given only for firm matches. Size tells how often a clone was seen (once, few, many) or the class of an expanded clone, and some rows leave it out.

>TRBJ1-1|NA|NA|TRBV27
CASSLGGTNTEAFF
TGTGCCAGCAGTTTGGGGGGGACTAACACTGAAGCTTTCTTT
>TRBJ2-2|NA|NA|TRBV6-5
CASSYFDGANTGELFF
TGTGCCAGCAGTTATTTTGACGGCGCGAACACCGGGGAGCTGTTTTTT
>TRBJ1-2|NA|NA|TRBV15
CATSMGPWATF
TGTGCCACCAGCATGGGACCATGGGCCACCTTC
>TRBJ2-5|NA|NA|TRBV5-8
CASSFQGGETQYF
TGTGCCAGCAGCTTCCAGGGGGGAGAGACCCAGTACTTC
>TRBJ1-5|NA|NA|TRBV15
CATSRNRRNQPQHF
TGTGCCACCAGCAGAAACAGACGCAATCAGCCCCAGCATTTT
>TRBJ2-1|NA|TRBD2|TRBV4-2
CASSQYGTSGNNEQFF
TGTGCCAGCAGCCAATACGGGACTAGCGGAAACAATGAGCAGTTCTTC
>TRBJ1-5|NA|NA|TRBV13
CASSLSGAGNQPQHF
TGTGCCAGCAGCTTATCCGGGGCGGGCAATCAGCCCCAGCATTTT
>TRBJ2-1|few|NA|TRBV18
CASSPPPGGAYNEQFF
TGTGCCAGCTCACCACCCCCGGGGGGCGCCTACAATGAGCAGTTCTTC
>TRBJ2-7|NA|NA|TRBV5-4
CASSQAQGPPNYEQYF
TGTGCCAGCAGCCAAGCACAGGGACCCCCCAACTACGAGCAGTACTTC
>TRBJ2-7|NA|NA|TRBV27
CASSLSNGYEQYF
TGTGCCAGCAGTTTATCAAACGGTTACGAGCAGTACTTC